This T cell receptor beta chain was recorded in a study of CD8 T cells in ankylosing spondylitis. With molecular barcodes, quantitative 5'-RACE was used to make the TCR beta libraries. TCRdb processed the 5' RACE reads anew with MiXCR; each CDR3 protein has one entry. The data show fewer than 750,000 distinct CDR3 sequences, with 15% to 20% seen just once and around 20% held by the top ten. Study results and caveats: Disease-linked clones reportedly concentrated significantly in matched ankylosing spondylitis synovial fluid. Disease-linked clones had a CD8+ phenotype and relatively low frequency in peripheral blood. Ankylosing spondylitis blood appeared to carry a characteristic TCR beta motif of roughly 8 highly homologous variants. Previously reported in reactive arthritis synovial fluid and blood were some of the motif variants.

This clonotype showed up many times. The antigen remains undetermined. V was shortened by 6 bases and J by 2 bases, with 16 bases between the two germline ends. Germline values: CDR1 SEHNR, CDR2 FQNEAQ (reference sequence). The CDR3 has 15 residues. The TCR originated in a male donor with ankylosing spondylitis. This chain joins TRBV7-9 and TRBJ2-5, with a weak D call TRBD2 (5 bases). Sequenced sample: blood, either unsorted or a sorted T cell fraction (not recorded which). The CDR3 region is CASSPTARVQETQYF. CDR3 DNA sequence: TGTGCCAGCAGTCCCACGGCGAGGGTTCAAGAGACCCAGTACTTC.